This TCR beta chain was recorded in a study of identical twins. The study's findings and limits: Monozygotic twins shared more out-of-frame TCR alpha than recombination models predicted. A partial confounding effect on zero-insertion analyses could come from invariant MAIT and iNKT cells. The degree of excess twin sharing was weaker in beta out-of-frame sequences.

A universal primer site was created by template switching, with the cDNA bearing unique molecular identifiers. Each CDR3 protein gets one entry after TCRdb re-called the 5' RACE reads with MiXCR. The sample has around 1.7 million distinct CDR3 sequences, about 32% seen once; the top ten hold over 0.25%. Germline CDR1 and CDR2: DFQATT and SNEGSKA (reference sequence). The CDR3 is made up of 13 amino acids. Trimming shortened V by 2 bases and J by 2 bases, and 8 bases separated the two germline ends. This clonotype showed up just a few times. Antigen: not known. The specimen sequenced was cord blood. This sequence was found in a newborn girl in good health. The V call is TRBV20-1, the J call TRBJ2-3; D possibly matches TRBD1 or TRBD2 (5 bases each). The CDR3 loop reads CSARRDVTDTQYF. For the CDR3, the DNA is TGCAGTGCTAGAAGGGACGTCACAGATACGCAGTATTTT.